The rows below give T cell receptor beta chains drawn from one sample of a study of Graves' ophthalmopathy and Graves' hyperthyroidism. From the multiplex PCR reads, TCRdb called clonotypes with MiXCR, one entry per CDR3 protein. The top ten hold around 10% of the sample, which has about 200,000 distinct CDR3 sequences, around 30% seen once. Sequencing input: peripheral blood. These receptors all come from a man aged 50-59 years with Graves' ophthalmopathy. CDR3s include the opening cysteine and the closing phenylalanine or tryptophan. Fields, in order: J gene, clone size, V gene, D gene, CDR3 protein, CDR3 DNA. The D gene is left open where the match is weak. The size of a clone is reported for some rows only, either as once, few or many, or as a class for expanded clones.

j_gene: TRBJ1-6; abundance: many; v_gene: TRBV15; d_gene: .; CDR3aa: CATSRVGGDSPLHF; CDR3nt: TGTGCCACCAGCAGAGTAGGGGGGGATTCACCCCTCCACTTT
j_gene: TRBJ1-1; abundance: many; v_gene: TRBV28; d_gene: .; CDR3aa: CATWAHTEAFF; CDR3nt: TGTGCCACCTGGGCGCACACTGAAGCTTTCTTT
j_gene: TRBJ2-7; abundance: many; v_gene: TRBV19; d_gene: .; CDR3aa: CASSSWGEQYF; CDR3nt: TGTGCCAGTAGTAGTTGGGGCGAGCAGTACTTC
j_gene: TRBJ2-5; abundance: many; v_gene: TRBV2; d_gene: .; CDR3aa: CASSRQVGETQYF; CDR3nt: TGTGCCAGCAGCCGACAGGTTGGAGAGACCCAGTACTTC
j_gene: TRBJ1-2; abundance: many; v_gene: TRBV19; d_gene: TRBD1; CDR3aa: CASSPGQGAWNGYTF; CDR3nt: TGTGCCAGTAGTCCAGGACAGGGGGCATGGAATGGCTACACCTTC
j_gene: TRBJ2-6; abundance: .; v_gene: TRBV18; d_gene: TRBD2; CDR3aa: CASSPPTSGGANVLTF; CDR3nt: TGTGCCAGCTCACCGCCGACTAGCGGTGGGGCCAACGTCCTGACTTTC
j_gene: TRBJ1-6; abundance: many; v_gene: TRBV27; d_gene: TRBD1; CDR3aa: CASGTANSPLHF; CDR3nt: TGTGCCAGCGGGACAGCCAATTCACCCCTCCACTTT
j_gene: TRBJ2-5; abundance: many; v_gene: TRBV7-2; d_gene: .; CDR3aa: CASSPDHEVVTQYF; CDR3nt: TGTGCCAGCAGCCCCGATCATGAGGTCGTGACCCAGTACTTC
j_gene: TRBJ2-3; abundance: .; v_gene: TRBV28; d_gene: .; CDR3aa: CASSSRDGITDTQYF; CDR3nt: TGTGCCAGCAGTTCCCGGGACGGAATCACAGATACGCAGTATTTT
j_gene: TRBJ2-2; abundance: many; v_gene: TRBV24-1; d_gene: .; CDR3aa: CATSDWDLDSNTGELFF; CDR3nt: TGTGCCACCAGTGACTGGGACTTGGATTCTAACACCGGGGAGCTGTTTTTT
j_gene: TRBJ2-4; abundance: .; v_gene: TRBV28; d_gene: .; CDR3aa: CASSLQGDGIQYF; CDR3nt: TGTGCCAGCAGTTTACAAGGGGATGGCATTCAGTACTTC
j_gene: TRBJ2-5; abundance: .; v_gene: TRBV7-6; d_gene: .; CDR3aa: CASSLALETQYF; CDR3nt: TGTGCCAGCAGCTTAGCTCTGGAGACCCAGTACTTC
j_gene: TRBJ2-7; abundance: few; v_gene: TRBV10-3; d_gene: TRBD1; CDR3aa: CATSPDRIGEQYF; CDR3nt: TGTGCCACCTCCCCGGACAGGATAGGCGAGCAGTACTTC
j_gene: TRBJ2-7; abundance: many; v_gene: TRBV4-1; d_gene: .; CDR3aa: CASSQERTLEQYF; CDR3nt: TGCGCCAGCAGCCAAGAACGGACTTTAGAGCAGTACTTC
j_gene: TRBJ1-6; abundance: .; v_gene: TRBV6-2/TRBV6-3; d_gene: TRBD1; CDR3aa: CASSYTRTGPNSPLHF; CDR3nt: TGTGCCAGCAGTTACACCAGGACAGGACCTAATTCACCCCTCCACTTT
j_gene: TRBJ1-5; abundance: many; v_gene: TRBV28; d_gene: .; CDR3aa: CASSFDTNQPQHF; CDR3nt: TGTGCCAGCAGTTTCGACACCAATCAGCCCCAGCATTTT
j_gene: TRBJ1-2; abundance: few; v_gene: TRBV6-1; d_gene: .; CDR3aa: CASITGLNYGYTF; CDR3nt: TGTGCCAGCATAACAGGGCTTAACTATGGCTACACCTTC
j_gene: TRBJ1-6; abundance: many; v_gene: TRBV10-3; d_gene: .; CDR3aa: CAIRSTGGEAPLHF; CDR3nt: TGTGCCATCAGATCGACCGGGGGCGAGGCACCCCTCCACTTT
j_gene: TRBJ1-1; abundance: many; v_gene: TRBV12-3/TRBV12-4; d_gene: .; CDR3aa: CASSLPNTEAFF; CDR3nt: TGTGCCAGCAGTTTACCGAACACTGAAGCTTTCTTT
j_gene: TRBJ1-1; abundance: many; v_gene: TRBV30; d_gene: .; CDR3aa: CAWILYTFF; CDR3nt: TGTGCCTGGATTCTCTACACTTTCTTT
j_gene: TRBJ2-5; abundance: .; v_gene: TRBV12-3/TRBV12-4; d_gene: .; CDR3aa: CASSLSLSIQETQYF; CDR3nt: TGTGCCAGCAGTTTGTCCCTTTCTATCCAAGAGACCCAGTACTTC
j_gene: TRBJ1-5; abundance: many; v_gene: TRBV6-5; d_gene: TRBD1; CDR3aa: CASRWTGDSNQPQHF; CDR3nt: TGTGCCAGCAGATGGACAGGGGATAGCAATCAGCCCCAGCATTTT
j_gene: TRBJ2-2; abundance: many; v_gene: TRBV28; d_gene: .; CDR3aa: CASHASVTGELFF; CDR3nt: TGTGCCAGCCACGCTTCGGTCACCGGGGAGCTGTTTTTT
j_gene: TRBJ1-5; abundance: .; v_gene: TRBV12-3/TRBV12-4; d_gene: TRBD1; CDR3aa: CASSRGQGVNQPQHF; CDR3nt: TGTGCCAGCAGCCGGGGACAGGGAGTCAATCAGCCCCAGCATTTT
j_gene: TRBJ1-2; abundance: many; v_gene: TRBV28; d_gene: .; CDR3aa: CASNPGSYGYTF; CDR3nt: TGTGCCAGCAACCCGGGATCTTATGGCTACACCTTC
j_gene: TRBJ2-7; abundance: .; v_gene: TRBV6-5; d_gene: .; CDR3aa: CASGGGGGVAYEQYF; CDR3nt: TGTGCCAGCGGAGGGGGGGGAGGGGTTGCCTACGAGCAGTACTTC
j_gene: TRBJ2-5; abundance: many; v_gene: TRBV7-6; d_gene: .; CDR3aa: CASSRIAGVTTRETQYF; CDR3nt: TGTGCCAGCAGCCGAATCGCCGGAGTCACGACTAGGGAGACCCAGTACTTC
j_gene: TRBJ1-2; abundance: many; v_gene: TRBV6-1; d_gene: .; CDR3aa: CASRSGGQNYGYTF; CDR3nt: TGTGCCAGCAGATCCGGCGGCCAGAACTATGGCTACACCTTC
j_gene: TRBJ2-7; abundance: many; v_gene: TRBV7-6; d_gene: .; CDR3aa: CASSTGQGRVAGEVVQYF; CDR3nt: TGTGCCAGCAGCACAGGACAGGGAAGGGTAGCGGGAGAAGTGGTGCAGTACTTC
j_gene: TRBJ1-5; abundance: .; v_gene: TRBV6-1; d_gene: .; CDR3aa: CASSERLGLSNQPQHF; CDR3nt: TGTGCCAGCAGTGAAAGGTTAGGGCTGAGCAATCAGCCCCAGCATTTT
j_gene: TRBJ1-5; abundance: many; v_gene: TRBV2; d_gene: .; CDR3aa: CASSRAGIPYSNQPQHF; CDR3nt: TGTGCCAGCTCGCGCGCAGGGATCCCCTATAGCAATCAGCCCCAGCATTTT
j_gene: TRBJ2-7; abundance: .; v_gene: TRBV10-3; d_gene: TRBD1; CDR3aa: CAISAGGSYEQYF; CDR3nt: TGTGCCATCAGCGCAGGGGGCAGCTACGAGCAGTACTTC
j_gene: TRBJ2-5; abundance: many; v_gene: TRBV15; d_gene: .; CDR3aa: CATSRDGGKGLQETQYF; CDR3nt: TGTGCCACCAGCAGAGACGGTGGGAAGGGGCTCCAAGAGACCCAGTACTTC